These 10 T cell receptor beta chains came from one sample sequenced in a study of cytomegalovirus exposure and HLA in healthy donors. This PCR relied on a set of 60 Vbeta primers and 13 Jbeta primers. Method: immunoSEQ multiplex PCR; TCRdb's copy keeps in-frame clones and lacks some. The sample carries around 150,000 clones, over 70% recorded once. Sequenced material: PBMCs. The receptors were sampled from a woman aged 45-60 years in good health and CMV-seropositive.

The V call is TRBV5-4, the J call TRBJ1-2; TRBD1 agrees at 7 bases. The germline gives CDR1 SGHNT, CDR2 YYREEE (reference sequence). Unmatched junction bases numbered 14, after V lost 3 bases and J lost 3 bases. The CDR3 totals 17 residues. Here the CDR3 reads CASSSPDRDHFYYGYTF. CDR3 nucleotides: TGTGCCAGCAGCTCGCCCGACAGGGACCATTTCTACTATGGCTACACCTTC.

CDR3 nucleotide sequence: TGTGCCAGCAGATTGGGACTAGCGGGACCGAACACCGGGGAGCTGTTTTTT. Protein: CASRLGLAGPNTGELFF. The chain joins TRBV19 to TRBJ2-2; 13 nucleotides agree with TRBD2. V lost 9 bases, J lost 0 bases, and 7 bases stayed unmatched. CDR3 length: 17 amino acids. Germline V gene lookup returns CDR1 LNHDA and CDR2 SQIVND (reference sequence).

In this sample, this clone turned up a few times. CDR3: CSVKGDRGQETQYF. CDR3 bases: TGCAGCGTGAAAGGGGACAGGGGCCAAGAGACCCAGTACTTC. The rearrangement uses TRBV29-1 and TRBJ2-5; 10 bases align to TRBD1. The CDR3 covers 14 residues. The trim removed 6 bases at V and 1 base at J, leaving 5 bases unmatched. Germline V gene sequence: CDR1 SQVTM, CDR2 ANQGSEA. Based on the CDR3 plus reference TRBV29-1 and TRBJ2-5, the full variable domain is SAVISQKPSRDICQRGTSLTIQCQVDSQVTMMFWYRQQPGQSLTLIATANQGSEATYESGFVIDKFPISRPNLTFSTLTVSNMSPEDSSIYLCSVKGDRGQETQYFGPGTRLLVL.

The chain combines TRBV5-1 with TRBJ1-5; D possibly corresponds to TRBD1 (6 bases). The ends were cut back, 4 bases at V and 2 bases at J, with 13 bases in the middle. Germline CDR1 is SGHRS and CDR2 is YFSETQ. The CDR3 is 15 amino acids. This CDR3 reads CASSIQGDGNQPQHF. As DNA, the CDR3 is TGCGCCAGCAGCATACAGGGTGATGGCAATCAGCCCCAGCATTTT.

The V call is TRBV18, the J call TRBJ1-1; D gene unclear. The CDR3 runs to 13 residues. Per germline, CDR1 KGHSH and CDR2 LQKENI. Trimming took 5 bases from V and 1 from J, leaving 8 bases between them. The CDR3 nucleotides are TGTGCCAGCTCAATGGGAGCGAACACTGAAGCTTTCTTT. It translates to CASSMGANTEAFF.

The gene calls are TRBV5-4 and TRBJ1-2; TRBD1 agrees at 7 bases. CDR1 and CDR2 from the germline V gene are SGHNT and YYREEE (reference sequence). There are 15 residues in the CDR3. Trimming took 0 bases from V and 3 from J; bases not matched to a gene: 5. CDR3 residues: CASSLANRGDYGYTF. CDR3 DNA: TGTGCCAGCAGCTTGGCCAACAGGGGTGACTATGGCTACACCTTC.

This clone was seen a handful of times. This sequence joins TRBV6-5 and TRBJ1-2, with TRBD1 identical over 7 bases. V dropped 8 bases and J dropped 0; count of bases not matched to a gene: 9. CDR1 is MNHEY, CDR2 SVGAGI, per germline. The CDR3 sequence is 15 residues long. The CDR3, as DNA: TGTGCCAGCGGGCCCAGGGGGATAGCTAACTATGGCTACACCTTC. Translation: CASGPRGIANYGYTF.

The chain links TRBV5-1 to TRBJ2-3; 10 bases agree with TRBD1. The CDR3 spans 17 residues. CDR1 and CDR2 (germline): SGHRS, YFSETQ. Unmatched junction bases numbered 10, after V lost 0 bases and J lost 6 bases. For the CDR3, the DNA is TGCGCCAGCAGCTTGGGTCCTGGACAGGGGGTGTCCGATACGCAGTATTTT. This encodes CASSLGPGQGVSDTQYF.

As DNA, the CDR3 is TGTGCCAGCAGCCGGAAATTCGGGGGGGCTGGGACAGATACGCAGTATTTT. Its translation: CASSRKFGGAGTDTQYF. The chain employs TRBV7-9 and TRBJ2-3; TRBD2 aligns across 8 bases. CDR3 length: 17 amino acids. The junction had 13 bases not matched to a gene; V was cut back by 5 bases and J by 3 bases. Germline V gene data show CDR1 as SEHNR and CDR2 as FQNEAQ (reference sequence).

The chain is built from TRBV5-5 and TRBJ2-1, with 11 bases that match TRBD2. The germline gives CDR1 SGHKS, CDR2 YYEKEE (reference sequence). Trimming removed 4 bases from V and 4 bases from J; junction bases left unmatched: 4. The CDR3 has 15 residues. CDR3: CASSVRLAGYNEQFF. In DNA, the CDR3 is TGTGCCAGCAGCGTTCGACTAGCGGGGTACAATGAGCAGTTCTTC.